Listed here are 4 T cell receptor beta chains from one sample, sequenced in a study of T cell repertoires in cytomegalovirus infection. In TCRdb, the reads were re-called with MiXCR into one record per CDR3 protein. Of hundreds of thousands of distinct CDR3 sequences in the sample, approximately 24% are singletons; the top ten hold around a sixth. The sequenced material came from CD8+ T cells from PBMCs. Source of these receptors: a human donor in good health (CMV status not recorded). Some clones in this sample may be carry-over from other donors' samples.

This clonotype has just a few counts. The J gene is TRBJ1-2, the V gene TRBV28; TRBD1 is a possible D gene (5 bases). V was trimmed by 7 bases and J by 6 bases, leaving 15 bases between them. The CDR3 consists of 13 residues. Germline V CDR1 and CDR2: MDHEN, SYDVKM. The CDR3 DNA reads TGTGCCAGCATCGCTTTGTGGGGGGATGGCTACACCTTC. It specifies CASIALWGDGYTF.

This clonotype was picked up a small number of times. This rearrangement joins TRBV6-6 to TRBJ2-3; 7 bases fit TRBD1. The CDR3 runs 15 residues. With 8 bases clipped from V and 2 bases from J, the junction kept 10 bases outside the gene matches. The germline CDR1 and CDR2 sequences are MNHNY and SVGAGI (reference sequence). The DNA of the CDR3 is TGTGCCAGCTCCAAGGCAGGGGGTTCCACAGATACGCAGTATTTT. The encoded protein is CASSKAGGSTDTQYF.

This clonotype showed up just a few times. V gene TRBV5-1 combines with J gene TRBJ1-1, with 7 bases matching TRBD1. Trimming took 1 base from V and 5 from J; bases not matched to a gene: 11. CDR1 and CDR2 (germline): SGHRS, YFSETQ. This CDR3 spans 16 amino acids. The CDR3 region is CASSLYLRDRATEAFF. The CDR3 bases are TGCGCCAGCAGCTTGTACCTCCGCGACAGGGCGACTGAAGCTTTCTTT.

This chain connects TRBV14 to TRBJ1-1; 7 positions match TRBD1. The CDR3 totals 12 residues. V shed 4 bases, J shed 10 bases, and the junction held 6 bases outside the gene matches. Germline CDR1 is SGHDN and CDR2 is FVKESK. CDR3 sequence (DNA): TGTGCCAGCAGCCCCTCAGGGGGGGGAGCTTTCTTT. This codes for CASSPSGGGAFF. The entire variable domain, with the rest obtained from reference TRBV14 and TRBJ1-1, is as follows: EAGVTQFPSHSVIEKGQTVTLRCDPISGHDNLYWYRRVMGKEIKFLLHFVKESKQDESGMPNNRFLAERTGGTYSTLKVQPAELEDSGVYFCASSPSGGGAFFGQGTRLTVV.